These T cell receptor beta chains were read from a single sample in a study of chemoradiotherapy in HPV16-positive cancers. Using immunoSEQ multiplex PCR, the repertoire was profiled, and TCRdb retains in-frame clones only, with some absent. The table lists 12,000 or so clones, roughly 73% of them singletons. The sample here was taken from a patient who underwent chemoradiotherapy. The receptor set was obtained from a human donor with HPV-associated anogenital cancer. The CDR3 runs from the conserved cysteine through the conserved F or W. The order of the fields is J gene, clone size, D gene, V gene, CDR3 protein, CDR3 DNA. D genes are given only for firm matches. Size tells how often a clone was seen (once, few, many) or the class of an expanded clone, and some rows leave it out.

TRBJ2-5	.	TRBD2	TRBV5-1	CASSTGTSGGETQYF	TGCGCCAGCAGCACAGGGACTAGCGGGGGGGAGACCCAGTACTTC
TRBJ2-5	.	TRBD2	TRBV2	CASRGPTDGTSGGRETQYF	TGTGCCAGCAGGGGACCAACAGATGGGACTAGCGGGGGGCGGGAGACCCAGTACTTC
TRBJ2-7	.	.	TRBV28	CASSFPGGQRSEQYF	TGTGCCAGCAGTTTCCCGGGGGGACAAAGGTCCGAGCAGTACTTC
TRBJ1-4	.	.	TRBV19	CASSPVLHNEKLFF	TGTGCCAGTAGTCCCGTTCTTCATAATGAAAAACTGTTTTTT
TRBJ2-2	.	.	TRBV28	CASMNSGYTGELFF	TGTGCCAGCATGAATAGCGGCTACACCGGGGAGCTGTTTTTT
TRBJ2-4	.	TRBD1	TRBV10-2	CASSETRGDRGFAKNIQYF	TGCGCCAGCAGTGAAACCCGCGGGGACAGGGGTTTTGCCAAAAACATTCAGTACTTC
TRBJ2-7	few	.	TRBV21-1	CASFAGGPAGFEQYF	TGTGCCAGCTTCGCGGGAGGGCCGGCGGGGTTCGAGCAGTACTTC
TRBJ2-3	.	.	TRBV7-2	CASSSTTSTDTQYF	TGTGCCAGCAGCTCAACGACTAGCACAGATACGCAGTATTTT
TRBJ2-2	.	.	TRBV5-1	CASSLGPVENTGELFF	TGCGCCAGCAGCTTGGGGCCGGTGGAGAACACCGGGGAGCTGTTTTTT
TRBJ1-2	.	TRBD1	TRBV6-5	CASSYRQGNYGYTF	TGTGCCAGCAGTTACAGACAGGGTAACTATGGCTACACCTTC
TRBJ1-1	.	.	TRBV7-9	CASSLSGRDTEAFF	TGTGCCAGCAGCTTATCGGGCCGGGACACTGAAGCTTTCTTT
TRBJ1-4	.	.	TRBV4-2	CASSQRTDVNEKLFF	TGTGCCAGCAGCCAACGGACAGACGTAAATGAAAAACTGTTTTTT
TRBJ1-1	.	.	TRBV10-3	CAIRSVGTNTEAFF	TGTGCCATCAGGTCAGTGGGCACGAACACTGAAGCTTTCTTT
TRBJ1-2	.	.	TRBV5-6	CASSFEGAYGYTF	TGTGCCAGCAGCTTTGAAGGCGCTTATGGCTACACCTTC
TRBJ2-3	.	TRBD2	TRBV28	CASSPQGLAGVKDTQYF	TGTGCCAGCAGTCCTCAAGGACTAGCGGGAGTAAAAGATACGCAGTATTTT
TRBJ1-2	.	.	TRBV20-1	CSTPRDGLYTF	TGCAGTACCCCTCGGGACGGTCTTTACACCTTC
TRBJ2-1	.	.	TRBV28	CASTQVFGTHYNEQFF	TGTGCCAGCACCCAGGTTTTCGGGACCCACTACAATGAGCAGTTCTTC
TRBJ1-4	.	.	TRBV7-3	CASSFPQQGGGEKLFF	TGTGCCAGCAGCTTTCCTCAACAGGGCGGGGGTGAAAAACTGTTTTTT